This T cell receptor (beta chain) is drawn from a study of blood T cell repertoires in COVID-19 (TCRdb year 2020). For the study in its entirety: The collaborator samples originated in the United States, Italy and Spain and spanned the acute and convalescent phases of COVID-19. The material from the prospective study consisted of cDNA or gDNA derived from T cells, B-cell-depleted T cells, or PBMCs. The dataset comprised deeply sampled blood TCRbeta repertoires from subjects exposed to, actively infected with, or recovered from COVID-19. The repertoires were released in a freely available public database intended as a resource for research on the immune response to SARS-CoV-2. The samples were drawn from two sources: the first 160 participants of the ongoing ImmuneRACE study, and 1,200 or so subjects contributed by 6 global collaborators. Sample metadata almost always included a de-identified subject ID, COVID-19 status, age in years and sex. Where available, HLA class I and class II types were obtained from metadata supplied by the sample provider rather than from assay-based typing. What the research found in general, with its limitations: The amount of clinical and demographic metadata varied by source and participant and was provided uncurated.

With regard to this clone: Its cognate antigen has yet to be identified. No much larger clone is present one base from it, and per-base qualities are unavailable.

The germline V gene encodes CDR1 LGHDT and CDR2 YNNKEL (reference sequence). The CDR3 covers 14 residues, taking in both the cysteine and the phenylalanine. Here the CDR3 DNA is all that survives: 42 bases in frame from base 1. A distance of 10 bases separates the germline ends of V and J, which lose 0 bases and 4 bases respectively. Collaborating institutions collected whole blood in K2EDTA tubes following their own protocols. For TCRbeta analysis, collaborators shipped samples as frozen whole blood, isolated PBMCs, or DNA extracted from either of those sample types. TCRbeta CDR3 regions were amplified from genomic DNA by means of the immunoSEQ Assay, a bias-controlled multiplex PCR. As for how the authors treated the data: The number of nucleated cells in each sample was estimated by amplification of reference gene primers within the assay. To quantify the absolute abundance of each unique TCRbeta CDR3 rearrangement, sequence reads were collapsed and filtered. Productive Simpson clonality was computed per sample as the square root of Simpson's diversity index over productive rearrangements. Sourced from immuneACCESS, this table was stored by TCRdb with only in-frame sequences that have V and J called. A share of the clones is absent; for the studies checked, an unresolved V gene accounts for under half, and the remainder has no known explanation. The V and J calls and clone size are taken from that table; D and trimming were inferred from the DNA. This sample is represented by a few hundred thousand clones; 85% of them were singletons. Of the sample, 3.5% to 4% falls within the top ten clones.

The receptor was isolated from a woman aged 18-29 years with acute or convalescent COVID-19. Recombination joined TRBV3-1 (or the pseudogene TRBV3-2) with TRBJ2-7, with no D gene named confidently. The sequenced sample consisted of peripheral blood. The DNA sequence reads TGTGCCAGCAGCCAAGAACTGACAAAATACGAGCAGTACTTC. Translation gives CASSQELTKYEQYF.